The clone carrying this T cell receptor beta chain was counted only a few times. The repertoire was sequenced with immunoSEQ multiplex PCR; TCRdb's copy has only in-frame clones and lacks some. The table has about 77,000 clones, around nine tenths seen once. This record comes from a study of blood T cell repertoires in COVID-19. For the study at large: Spain, Italy and the United States supplied samples that represented acute and convalescent COVID-19.

The clonotype was recovered from a woman older than 75 with active or convalescent COVID-19. Material: peripheral blood.

The CDR3 spells CASSLGGQGSEQYF. CDR3 sequence (DNA): TGTGCCAGCAGTTTAGGGGGACAGGGGAGCGAGCAGTACTTC. V is TRBV28 and J is TRBJ2-7; TRBD1 agrees at 10 bases. Germline lookup yields CDR1 MDHEN and CDR2 SYDVKM. This CDR3 region has 14 residues. Germline trimming cut 2 bases from V and 6 bases from J; bases unmatched to any gene: 4.